The clone carrying this T cell receptor (beta chain) was counted a few times. Antigen specificity is unknown. Produced via immunoSEQ multiplex PCR; TCRdb's table is partial and in-frame only. The sample contains 150,000 to 200,000 clones, 80% to 90% of which appear only once. Germline-derived CDR1 and CDR2 are GTSNPN and SVGIG (reference sequence). Losses at the gene ends were 0 bases for V and 3 bases for J; bases not matched to a gene: 5. The CDR3 length is 15 residues. The data belong to a study of T cell responses to AZD1222 COVID-19 vaccine. Study results and limitations: Samples come after the peak T cell response, not at day 14.

Material: peripheral blood, obtained 28 days after the second AZD1222 dose. This receptor was obtained from an adult who received the AZD1222 COVID-19 vaccine. V usage is TRBV30 and J usage is TRBJ1-2, with TRBD1 identical over 9 bases. In DNA, the CDR3 is TGTGCCTGGAGTGTCCGGGACAGGGAGTACTATGGCTACACCTTC. Its protein product is CAWSVRDREYYGYTF.